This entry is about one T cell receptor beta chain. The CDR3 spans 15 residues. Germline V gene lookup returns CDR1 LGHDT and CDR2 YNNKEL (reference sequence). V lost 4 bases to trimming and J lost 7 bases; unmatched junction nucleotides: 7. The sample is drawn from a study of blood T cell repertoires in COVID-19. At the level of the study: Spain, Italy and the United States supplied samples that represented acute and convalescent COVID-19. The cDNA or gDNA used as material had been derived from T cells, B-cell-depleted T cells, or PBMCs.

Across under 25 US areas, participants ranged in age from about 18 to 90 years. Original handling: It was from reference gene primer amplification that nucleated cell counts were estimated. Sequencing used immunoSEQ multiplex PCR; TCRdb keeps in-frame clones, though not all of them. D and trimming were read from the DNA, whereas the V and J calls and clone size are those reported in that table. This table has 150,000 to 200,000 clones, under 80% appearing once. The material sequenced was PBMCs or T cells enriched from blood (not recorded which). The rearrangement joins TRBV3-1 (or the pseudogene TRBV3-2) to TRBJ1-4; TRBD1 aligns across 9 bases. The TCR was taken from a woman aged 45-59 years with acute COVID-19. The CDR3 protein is CASSRTGGPTEKLFF. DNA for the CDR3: TGTGCCAGCAGCCGAACAGGGGGCCCTACTGAAAAACTGTTTTTT.